These 29 T cell receptor beta chains share one sample of origin, sequenced in a study of blood T cell repertoires in COVID-19 (dated by TCRdb to the early 2020s). The protocol used for the library was the immunoSEQ multiplex PCR assay. TCRdb provides this immuneACCESS table in a form limited to in-frame rearrangements. Some clones are lacking; in checked studies, under half of them reflect an unresolved V gene, and why the rest are absent is not known. Here the sample has fewer than 350,000 clones; 75% to 85% occur a single time. The ten largest clones capture just over 7% of the sample. The specimen was peripheral blood. The receptor set was obtained from a human donor in a cohort sampled during active COVID-19.

The table lists this clone with a count of one. The rearrangement uses TRBV19 and TRBJ1-3, with 10 bases that match TRBD1. CDR1 and CDR2 from the germline V gene are LNHDA and SQIVND (reference sequence). The CDR3 loop spans 14 amino acids. V was pared by 7 bases and J by 4 bases, with 4 bases of the junction left unmatched. The CDR3: CASMTGGLGNTIYF. CDR3 bases: TGTGCCAGTATGACAGGGGGCCTCGGAAACACCATATATTTT.

The gene calls are TRBV19 and TRBJ1-5, with D possibly TRBD1 on 5 matching bases. Germline CDR1 is LNHDA and CDR2 is SQIVND (reference sequence). Trimming took 7 bases from V and 4 from J, leaving 17 bases between them. The CDR3 consists of 15 residues. The DNA of the CDR3 is TGTGCCAGTACCCTCTCGGGGGGGTTTAATCAGCCCCAGCATTTT. This gives the protein CASTLSGGFNQPQHF.

This chain uses TRBV5-1 with TRBJ1-2; D gene uncertain. Germline values: CDR1 SGHRS, CDR2 YFSETQ. The V and J ends lost 1 base and 2 bases respectively, with 12 bases between them. The CDR3 length is 15 residues. The CDR3 region is CASSLSEGDNYGYTF. CDR3 sequence (DNA): TGCGCCAGCAGCTTGTCGGAGGGAGACAACTATGGCTACACCTTC.

This clone was picked up one time. The same CDR3 also results from other DNA sequences found in this sample. V gene TRBV6-5 combines with J gene TRBJ1-2, with D uncertain. This CDR3 is built from 13 residues. V was pared by 2 bases and J by 3 bases, with 7 bases between. Germline-derived CDR1 and CDR2 are MNHEY and SVGAGI. The CDR3 region is CASSYGGDYGYTF. The CDR3 nucleotides are TGTGCCAGCAGTTACGGCGGTGACTATGGCTACACCTTC.

The chain couples TRBV28 to TRBJ2-7, with TRBD2 matching 10 bases. CDR3 length: 14 amino acids. Trimming at V came to 4 bases and at J to 3 bases, leaving 3 bases not matched to a gene. Looked up from germline, CDR1 is MDHEN and CDR2 is SYDVKM. CDR3 coding DNA: TGTGCCAGCAGTTCAGTAGCGGGGGGCTACGAGCAGTACTTC. The encoded protein is CASSSVAGGYEQYF.

The chain recombines TRBV7-9 with TRBJ2-7; tentatively, D is TRBD1 (5 bases). The CDR3 totals 12 residues. Germline-derived CDR1 and CDR2 are SEHNR and FQNEAQ (reference sequence). The germline V and J ends were trimmed by 5 bases and 4 bases, with 9 bases remaining between them. The CDR3 nucleotides are TGTGCCAGCAGCCCCACAGGATACGAGCAGTACTTC. Amino acids: CASSPTGYEQYF.

The V and J genes are TRBV18 and TRBJ1-2; 7 positions match TRBD1. The germline V gene encodes CDR1 KGHSH and CDR2 LQKENI. Trimming removed 2 bases from V and 0 bases from J; junction bases left unmatched: 9. This CDR3 region has 17 residues. For the CDR3, the DNA is TGTGCCAGCTCACCAGTGGTAGGACAGGTGACTAACTATGGCTACACCTTC. Protein: CASSPVVGQVTNYGYTF.

The V gene is TRBV27, the J gene TRBJ1-2; TRBD1 agrees at 10 bases. The germline CDR1 and CDR2 sequences are MNHEY and SMNVEV (reference sequence). The CDR3 runs to 15 residues. Trimming took 6 bases from V and 4 from J; bases not matched to a gene: 8. The CDR3 region has the DNA TGTGCCAGCAGACCGGGACAGGGGACTCTCTATGGCTACACCTTC. Its protein product is CASRPGQGTLYGYTF.

This clone appeared once. The V gene is TRBV5-6, the J gene TRBJ2-7; TRBD2 matches at 9 bases. This CDR3 is built from 18 residues. CDR1 and CDR2 (germline): SGHDT, YYEEEE. The V segment lost 0 bases and the J segment 2 bases; nucleotides outside the gene matches: 12. CDR3 bases: TGTGCCAGCAGCTTGGACGCCGGTTTTTCTAGCGGGGCCTACGAGCAGTACTTC. Its translation: CASSLDAGFSSGAYEQYF.

The chain is built from TRBV10-2 and TRBJ1-1; no firm D call. The germline gives CDR1 WSHSY, CDR2 SAAADI. Trimming shortened V by 5 bases and J by 4 bases, and 11 bases separated the two germline ends. The CDR3 sequence is 13 residues long. CDR3 protein: CASSRLRGTEAFF. The CDR3, as DNA: TGCGCCAGCAGTCGGTTGCGGGGCACTGAAGCTTTCTTT.

The chain carries TRBV7-6 and TRBJ1-2; tentatively, D is TRBD1 (6 bases). V gave up 5 bases and J gave up 7 bases, with 17 bases separating them. The length of the CDR3 is 14 residues. CDR1 and CDR2 from the germline V gene are SGHVS and FNYEAQ. In DNA form, the CDR3 reads TGTGCCAGCAGCCCTGGGGAGGGGGTGGGTGGCTACACCTTC. Translation gives CASSPGEGVGGYTF.

The chain uses TRBV5-1 and TRBJ1-3, with 8 bases matching TRBD1. This CDR3 region has 15 residues. The J segment lost 4 bases and the V segment lost 0 bases, leaving 3 bases of the junction unmatched. Germline assignment: CDR1 SGHRS and CDR2 YFSETQ. CDR3 sequence reads: CASSLGTGSGNTIYF. For the CDR3, the DNA is TGCGCCAGCAGCTTGGGGACAGGGTCCGGAAACACCATATATTTT.

The chain carries TRBV7-2 and TRBJ2-5; tentatively, D is TRBD2 (5 bases). Germline V gene lookup returns CDR1 SGHTA and CDR2 FQGNSA. The CDR3 is made up of 14 amino acids. V was pared by 0 bases and J by 5 bases, with 10 bases between. DNA for the CDR3: TGTGCCAGCAGCTTAGCTGCTTCGGGGGAGACCCAGTACTTC. As protein: CASSLAASGETQYF. Full variable domain (missing parts from reference TRBV7-2 and TRBJ2-5): GAGVSQSPSNKVTEKGKDVELRCDPISGHTALYWYRQSLGQGLEFLIYFQGNSAPDKSGLPSDRFSAERTGGSVSTLTIQRTQQEDSAVYLCASSLAASGETQYFGPGTRLLVL.

The chain joins TRBV2 to TRBJ1-2; a possible D gene is TRBD1 (5 bases). The CDR3 is 14 amino acids. V gave up 10 bases and J gave up 4 bases, with 19 bases separating them. The germline gives CDR1 SNHLY, CDR2 FYNNEI. The CDR3 DNA follows: TGTGCCACCATTGGTGCAGGGCGGCTCTATGGCTACACCTTC. Protein: CATIGAGRLYGYTF. The complete variable domain, with remaining parts taken from reference TRBV2 and TRBJ1-2, reads EPEVTQTPSHQVTQMGQEVILRCVPISNHLYFYWYRQILGQKVEFLVSFYNNEISEKSEIFDDQFSVERPDGSNFTLKIRSTKLEDSAMYFCATIGAGRLYGYTFGSGTRLTVV.

The gene calls are TRBV2 and TRBJ1-1, with D perhaps matching TRBD1 (5 bases). In germline, CDR1 is SNHLY, CDR2 FYNNEI. V was shortened by 6 bases and J by 8 bases, with 22 bases between the two germline ends. CDR3 size: 15 residues. The CDR3, as DNA: TGTGCCAGCAGCTATTTTGACAGCTACACTGTCGAAGCTTTCTTT. Its protein product is CASSYFDSYTVEAFF.

The chain links TRBV6-5 to TRBJ1-1; TRBD1 is a possible D gene (5 bases). CDR3 length: 13 residues. The V end lost 6 bases, the J end lost 11 bases, and 19 bases lay between the germline ends. Per germline, CDR1 MNHEY and CDR2 SVGAGI. DNA for the CDR3: TGTGCCAGCAGGGGGGGACCCATGATCGTTGCTTTCTTT. It specifies CASRGGPMIVAFF.

V gene TRBV10-1 combines with J gene TRBJ1-1; TRBD1 matches at 7 bases. This CDR3 is built from 16 residues. The V and J ends lost 2 bases and 0 bases, in that order; junction bases with no gene match: 6. Germline CDR1 WNHNN, CDR2 SYGVQD (reference sequence). CDR3 sequence: CASSEADRIMNTEAFF. The CDR3 DNA reads as TGCGCCAGCAGTGAGGCGGACAGGATCATGAACACTGAAGCTTTCTTT.

This chain connects TRBV19 to TRBJ1-5; D ambiguous. CDR3 length equals 13 residues. Germline CDR1 and CDR2: LNHDA and SQIVND (reference sequence). Deletions cut 7 bases from V and 4 bases from J, with 11 bases between. The CDR3 region has the DNA TGTGCCAGTACTGTTTCAGAAAATCAGCCCCAGCATTTT. As protein: CASTVSENQPQHF.

The chain couples TRBV7-3 to TRBJ1-1, with TRBD1 matching over 8 bases. The CDR3 is 14 residues long. Germline V gene sequence: CDR1 SGHTA, CDR2 FQGTGA. V lost 5 bases to trimming and J lost 2 bases; unmatched junction nucleotides: 4. CDR3 loop: CASSLTGGNTEAFF. CDR3 nucleotide sequence: TGTGCCAGCAGCCTCACAGGGGGTAACACTGAAGCTTTCTTT.

The genes are TRBV5-6 and TRBJ2-3; 8 bases match TRBD1. Germline V gene data show CDR1 as SGHDT and CDR2 as YYEEEE. V shed 0 bases, J shed 3 bases, and the junction held 6 bases outside the gene matches. CDR3 length: 16 amino acids. The CDR3 is CASSLVQGEGTDTQYF. The CDR3 DNA reads as TGTGCCAGCAGCTTGGTACAGGGGGAAGGGACAGATACGCAGTATTTT.

The genes are TRBV4-1 and TRBJ1-2, with D perhaps TRBD1 (6 bases). Germline V gene data show CDR1 as MGHRA and CDR2 as YSYEKL. This CDR3 region has 16 residues. Between the trimmed V and J ends, which lost 0 bases and 5 bases, there was a span of 16 bases. The DNA of the CDR3 is TGCGCCAGCAGCCAAGAACCGGGACAATACACATATGGCTACACCTTC. This translates into CASSQEPGQYTYGYTF.

This clone has only one observation. At one end the junction does not follow the germline gene, possibly because of a read error. The chain employs TRBV6-1 and TRBJ2-7, with D possibly TRBD1 on 6 matching bases. CDR1 is MNHNS, CDR2 SASEGT, per germline. CDR3 length: 14 residues. The CDR3 coding sequence is TGTGCCAGCGGTGATCCAGGGGATACCTACGAGCAGTACTTC. Residues: CASGDPGDTYEQYF.

The V call is TRBV11-2, the J call TRBJ1-1; D remains ambiguous. Between the trimmed V and J ends, which lost 2 bases and 7 bases, there was a span of 14 bases. Germline CDR1 reads SGHAT; CDR2 reads FQNNGV. The CDR3 loop spans 14 amino acids. The CDR3 DNA is TGTGCCAGCAGCTTATATGCTCGACTGGTTGAAGCTTTCTTT. Its translation: CASSLYARLVEAFF.

V usage is TRBV10-3 and J usage is TRBJ2-2; D may be TRBD1 (7 bases). The CDR3 runs 15 residues. CDR1 ENHRY and CDR2 SYGVKD come from the germline V gene. Trimming stripped 3 bases from V and 5 bases from J, with 13 bases between. In nucleotides, the CDR3 is TGTGCCATCAGTGAAGAGGGGGCGGGGACCGGGGAGCTGTTTTTT. As protein: CAISEEGAGTGELFF.

The chain has TRBV6-6 and TRBJ1-5, with D perhaps matching TRBD1 (5 bases). CDR1 and CDR2 (germline): MNHNY, SVGAGI (reference sequence). The CDR3 has 13 residues. V lost 2 bases and J lost 7, with 9 bases in between. Here the CDR3 reads CASSYGGGQPQHF. CDR3 DNA: TGTGCCAGCAGTTACGGCGGGGGGCAGCCCCAGCATTTT.

The sample holds a few counts of this clone. The chain has TRBV11-2 and TRBJ1-6; unclear D gene. This CDR3 has 15 residues. V lost 3 bases to trimming and J lost 10 bases, with 16 bases between them. The germline CDR1 and CDR2 sequences are SGHAT and FQNNGV. The chain's CDR3 is CASSFQDGIRSPLHF. The CDR3 nucleotides are TGTGCCAGCAGCTTCCAGGACGGGATTCGGTCACCCCTCCACTTT.

The chain employs TRBV14 and TRBJ1-4; D may be TRBD1 (6 bases). Between the trimmed V and J ends, which lost 1 base and 8 bases, there was a span of 17 bases. The CDR3 is 16 amino acids. The germline gives CDR1 SGHDN, CDR2 FVKESK. Here the CDR3 reads CASSQGLRDTWEKLFF. In nucleotides, the CDR3 is TGTGCCAGCAGCCAAGGCCTCCGGGACACGTGGGAAAAACTGTTTTTT.

The chain employs TRBV9 and TRBJ1-6; the D gene is possibly TRBD1 (5 bases). The V end was cut by 2 bases, the J end by 7 bases, with 16 bases between. The CDR3 is 16 amino acids. From germline, CDR1 is SGDLS and CDR2 YYNGEE. In nucleotides, the CDR3 is TGTGCCAGCAGCGTGTACCGGGACTTACGGAATTCACCCCTCCACTTT. Its protein is CASSVYRDLRNSPLHF.

In DNA, the CDR3 is TGTGCCAGCGATTGGGGCCCCCACAAGACCCAGTACTTC. This sequence encodes CASDWGPHKTQYF. The gene calls are TRBV6-5 and TRBJ2-5, with a weak D call TRBD1 (5 bases). Germline V gives CDR1 MNHEY, CDR2 SVGAGI. This CDR3 has 13 amino acids. Trimming took off 8 bases at V and 6 bases at J, with 16 bases between the two ends.